Described below is a single TCR beta chain sequence and its context. The antigen remains unidentified. This record comes from a study of OX40 agonist ivuxolimab in advanced cancers. Profiling relied on immunoSEQ multiplex PCR, and the TCRdb table lists in-frame clones only, not all of them. The sample has 20,000 to 30,000 clones, roughly 88% seen once. Study results and caveats: Clonal expansion among partial responders at 0.1-3.0 mg/kg ranked near the lowest. Expanded clones were, on average, more numerous in CD8+ T cells than in CD4+. Clonal expansion by week 6 occurred in CD4+ and CD8+ blood T cells (at 0.1 to 3.0 mg/kg).

The sequence came from an adult with an advanced solid tumor such as melanoma, head and neck, liver or kidney cancer. The sample in question was CD4+ or CD8+ T cells sorted from blood, obtained in a trial of the OX40 agonist ivuxolimab.

The CDR3 nucleotides read TGTGCCAGTAGGCGAAATGGACAGGGCAACACCGGGGAGCTGTTTTTT. This gives the protein CASRRNGQGNTGELFF. This rearrangement joins TRBV19 to TRBJ2-2; 8 bases match TRBD1. Germline V gives CDR1 LNHDA, CDR2 SQIVND (reference sequence). The trim removed 6 bases at V and 2 bases at J, leaving 8 bases unmatched. The CDR3 runs 16 residues.